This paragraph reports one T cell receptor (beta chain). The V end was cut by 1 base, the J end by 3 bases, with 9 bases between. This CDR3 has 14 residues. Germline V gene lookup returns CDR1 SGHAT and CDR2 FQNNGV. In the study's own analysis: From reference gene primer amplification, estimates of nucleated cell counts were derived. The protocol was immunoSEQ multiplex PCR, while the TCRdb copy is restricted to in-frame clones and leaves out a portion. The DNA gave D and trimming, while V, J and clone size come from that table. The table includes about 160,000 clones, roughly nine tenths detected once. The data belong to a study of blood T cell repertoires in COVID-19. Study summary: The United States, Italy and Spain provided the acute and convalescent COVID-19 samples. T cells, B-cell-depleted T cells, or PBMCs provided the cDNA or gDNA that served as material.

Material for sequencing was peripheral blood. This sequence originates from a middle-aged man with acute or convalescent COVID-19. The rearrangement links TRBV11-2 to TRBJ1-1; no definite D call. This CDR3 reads CASSLGRSYTEAFF. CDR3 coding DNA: TGTGCCAGCAGCTTAGGAAGGAGTTACACTGAAGCTTTCTTT. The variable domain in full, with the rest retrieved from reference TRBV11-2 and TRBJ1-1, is EAGVAQSPRYKIIEKRQSVAFWCNPISGHATLYWYQQILGQGPKLLIQFQNNGVVDDSQLPKDRFSAERLKGVDSTLKIQPAKLEDSAVYLCASSLGRSYTEAFFGQGTRLTVV.